The 28 T cell receptor beta chains below were found in one sample sequenced in a study of blood T cell repertoires in COVID-19. Here immunoSEQ multiplex PCR was the method, and the copy in TCRdb shows in-frame clones only, minus some. Of 100,000 to 120,000 clones in the sample, more than 65% were seen once. Source material: peripheral blood. The origin of the receptors is a woman aged 80 or over with acute or convalescent COVID-19.

V gene TRBV3-1 (or the pseudogene TRBV3-2) combines with J gene TRBJ2-2, with TRBD2 matching 14 bases. CDR1 and CDR2 (germline): LGHDT, YNNKEL (reference sequence). V lost 5 bases to trimming and J lost 6 bases; unmatched junction nucleotides: 2. The CDR3 is 15 amino acids. This CDR3 reads CASSGLAGGPGELFF. The CDR3 coding sequence is TGTGCCAGCAGCGGACTAGCGGGAGGCCCCGGGGAGCTGTTTTTT.

The V call is TRBV28, the J call TRBJ2-3; 10 bases agree with TRBD1. The CDR3 has 16 amino acids. The germline V gene has CDR1 MDHEN and CDR2 SYDVKM. V lost 6 bases, J lost 2 bases, and 8 bases stayed unmatched. The CDR3 sequence: CASSLGQGFSTDTQYF. Written as DNA, the CDR3 is TGTGCCAGCAGCCTGGGACAGGGGTTTTCCACAGATACGCAGTATTTT.

The V and J genes are TRBV11-2 and TRBJ1-1; D is unclear. The CDR3 contains 14 residues. Trimming cost V 3 bases and J 1 base, with 9 bases left between them. In germline, CDR1 is SGHAT, CDR2 FQNNGV. In DNA form, the CDR3 reads TGTGCCAGCAGCTTGACATCCTCGAACACTGAAGCTTTCTTT. Translation gives CASSLTSSNTEAFF.

This rearrangement joins TRBV6-5 to TRBJ1-1; 10 bases fit TRBD1. There are 16 residues in the CDR3. The germline V gene encodes CDR1 MNHEY and CDR2 SVGAGI. The V and J ends lost 2 bases and 5 bases, in that order; junction bases with no gene match: 8. CDR3 region: CASSYPGTGALTEAFF. The CDR3 region has the DNA TGTGCCAGCAGTTACCCCGGGACAGGGGCTTTGACTGAAGCTTTCTTT.

The CDR3 spells CASSSRLAGVQETQYF. The DNA for the CDR3 is TGTGCCAGTAGTTCAAGACTAGCGGGGGTACAAGAGACCCAGTACTTC. The chain joins TRBV19 to TRBJ2-5; 12 nucleotides match TRBD2. Germline V gene lookup returns CDR1 LNHDA and CDR2 SQIVND (reference sequence). The V and J ends lost 5 bases and 2 bases, in that order; junction bases with no gene match: 6. The CDR3 contains 16 residues.

This clone was observed at least ten times. This chain connects TRBV19 to TRBJ1-1; perhaps TRBD1 as D (6 bases). CDR1 is LNHDA, CDR2 SQIVND, per germline (reference sequence). V gave up 4 bases and J gave up 5 bases, with 20 bases separating them. CDR3 length: 16 amino acids. The CDR3 DNA follows: TGTGCCAGTAGTACCGGGAACAGGGCGGTAAAGACTGAAGCTTTCTTT. It specifies CASSTGNRAVKTEAFF. Looking up the rest from reference TRBV19 and TRBJ1-1 gives the full variable domain: DGGITQSPKYLFRKEGQNVTLSCEQNLNHDAMYWYRQDPGQGLRLIYYSQIVNDFQKGDIAEGYSVSREKKESFPLTVTSAQKNPTAFYLCASSTGNRAVKTEAFFGQGTRLTVV.

The chain has TRBV20-1 and TRBJ1-1, with D hard to call. The germline gives CDR1 DFQATT, CDR2 SNEGSKA (reference sequence). The CDR3 extends over 11 amino acids. Trimming took off 6 bases at V and 11 bases at J, with 16 bases between the two ends. The CDR3: CSAPILGEAFF. In DNA form, the CDR3 reads TGCAGTGCCCCCATCCTGGGAGAGGCTTTCTTT.

V and J are TRBV6-1 and TRBJ2-7; unclear D gene. The CDR3 covers 13 residues. Germline values: CDR1 MNHNS, CDR2 SASEGT. Trimming shortened V by 2 bases and J by 0 bases, and 5 bases separated the two germline ends. CDR3 DNA sequence: TGTGCCAGCAGTGAACGCGCCTCCTACGAGCAGTACTTC. This encodes CASSERASYEQYF.

This clone was seen a few times. This sample includes further DNA sequences coding for the same CDR3. The V gene is TRBV7-9, the J gene TRBJ1-5, with D possibly TRBD1 on 5 matching bases. Trimming took off 5 bases at V and 6 bases at J, with 11 bases between the two ends. There are 13 residues in the CDR3. The germline V gene encodes CDR1 SEHNR and CDR2 FQNEAQ (reference sequence). CDR3 region: CASSPGSGQPQHF. DNA of the CDR3: TGTGCCAGCAGCCCAGGGTCCGGTCAGCCCCAGCATTTT.

The rearrangement links TRBV6-5 to TRBJ2-7; no firm D call. Trimming cost V 0 bases and J 3 bases, with 9 bases left between them. The CDR3 has 14 amino acids. Germline V gene data show CDR1 as MNHEY and CDR2 as SVGAGI. This chain's CDR3 is CASSYSYRDYEQYF. The CDR3 DNA sequence: TGTGCCAGCAGTTACTCGTACAGAGACTACGAGCAGTACTTC.

Regarding this clone: Sequence at one end of the junction differs from germline and may be a read error. The CDR3 loop reads CAASDRLGQISYEQYF. In nucleotides, the CDR3 is TGTGCCGCCAGTGACCGATTAGGACAGATTTCCTACGAGCAGTACTTC. The chain uses TRBV24-1 and TRBJ2-7; possibly TRBD1 for D (6 bases). CDR3 size: 16 residues. The germline CDR1 and CDR2 sequences are KGHDR and SFDVKD.

The J gene is TRBJ2-2, the V gene TRBV2; D not resolved. V lost 4 bases, J lost 1 base, and 7 bases lay in between. The germline CDR1 and CDR2 sequences are SNHLY and FYNNEI. This CDR3 contains 14 residues. This chain's CDR3 is CASSGQMNTGELFF. The CDR3 coding sequence is TGTGCCAGCAGTGGGCAGATGAACACCGGGGAGCTGTTTTTT. The variable domain in full, completed from reference TRBV2 and TRBJ2-2, reads EPEVTQTPSHQVTQMGQEVILRCVPISNHLYFYWYRQILGQKVEFLVSFYNNEISEKSEIFDDQFSVERPDGSNFTLKIRSTKLEDSAMYFCASSGQMNTGELFFGEGSRLTVL.

J is TRBJ2-5 and V is TRBV18; 9 bases match TRBD2. V shed 1 base, J shed 2 bases, and the junction held 5 bases outside the gene matches. Germline V CDR1 and CDR2: KGHSH, LQKENI. This CDR3 has 16 amino acids. CDR3 sequence (DNA): TGTGCCAGCTCACCACGAGGGCTAGCGGGGCAAGAGACCCAGTACTTC. It translates to CASSPRGLAGQETQYF.

V and J are TRBV28 and TRBJ1-5; D may be TRBD1 (5 bases). CDR1 and CDR2 from the germline V gene are MDHEN and SYDVKM. V was pared by 3 bases and J by 8 bases, with 14 bases between. The CDR3 has 14 residues. The CDR3 spells CASSFGGSGKPQHF. CDR3 coding DNA: TGTGCCAGCAGTTTCGGGGGATCGGGGAAGCCCCAGCATTTT.

This sequence joins TRBV2 and TRBJ2-4; 10 bases are a match to TRBD1. The CDR3 has 14 amino acids. V lost 10 bases to trimming and J lost 9 bases; unmatched junction nucleotides: 12. Germline V lookup: CDR1 SNHLY, CDR2 FYNNEI. CDR3: CATRTGTGVSIQYF. In nucleotides, the CDR3 is TGTGCCACCAGAACCGGGACAGGGGTATCCATTCAGTACTTC. The whole variable domain, filled in from reference TRBV2 and TRBJ2-4, reads EPEVTQTPSHQVTQMGQEVILRCVPISNHLYFYWYRQILGQKVEFLVSFYNNEISEKSEIFDDQFSVERPDGSNFTLKIRSTKLEDSAMYFCATRTGTGVSIQYFGAGTRLSVL.

This chain uses TRBV28 with TRBJ1-2; weak D call: TRBD1 (5 bases). Germline CDR1 MDHEN, CDR2 SYDVKM. V lost 4 bases and J 4 bases, leaving 28 bases between the germline ends. The CDR3 runs 19 residues. CDR3 region: CASSSLHSDKERGGYGYTF. The DNA of the CDR3 is TGTGCCAGCAGTTCCCTTCACTCGGACAAGGAAAGGGGTGGCTATGGCTACACCTTC.

The sample holds one count of this clone. The V gene is TRBV28, the J gene TRBJ2-5; D possibly corresponds to TRBD1 (5 bases). Gene TRBJ2-7 matches the end of the DNA better, so the J call may be wrong. The CDR3 has 13 residues. The germline CDR1 and CDR2 sequences are MDHEN and SYDVKM. The CDR3 loop reads CASSPQGSYEQYF. The CDR3 DNA sequence: TGTGCCAGCAGCCCTCAGGGCTCCTACGAGCAGTACTTC.

The chain has TRBV5-1 and TRBJ1-3; D remains ambiguous. Looked up from germline, CDR1 is SGHRS and CDR2 is YFSETQ. CDR3 size: 15 residues. V was trimmed by 0 bases and J by 1 base, leaving 8 bases between them. The CDR3 coding sequence is TGCGCCAGCAGCTTGGAACTCCGGTCTGGAAACACCATATATTTT. This gives the protein CASSLELRSGNTIYF.

The gene calls are TRBV7-2 and TRBJ2-6; TRBD1 aligns across 9 bases. V was pared by 6 bases and J by 2 bases, with 8 bases of the junction left unmatched. The CDR3 length is 17 residues. Germline CDR1 SGHTA, CDR2 FQGNSA. The CDR3 nucleotides read TGTGCCAGCAGACAAACAGGGGGCCCGCCTGGGGCCAACGTCCTGACTTTC. It encodes CASRQTGGPPGANVLTF.

The chain has TRBV9 and TRBJ2-1; the match to TRBD2 covers 7 bases. The CDR3 is made up of 17 amino acids. Germline-derived CDR1 and CDR2 are SGDLS and YYNGEE. V trimming: 1 base; J trimming: 1 base; junction bases outside the gene matches: 8. In nucleotides, the CDR3 is TGTGCCAGCAGCGTAACCCTCGGCGGGGGATCCTACAATGAGCAGTTCTTC. It codes for CASSVTLGGGSYNEQFF.

The chain joins TRBV3-1 (or the pseudogene TRBV3-2) to TRBJ2-3, with TRBD2 identical over 8 bases. Trimming at V came to 4 bases and at J to 4 bases, leaving 13 bases not matched to a gene. Germline lookup yields CDR1 LGHDT and CDR2 YNNKEL (reference sequence). There are 17 residues in the CDR3. The DNA of the CDR3 is TGTGCCAGCAGCCCACCCGCCTGGCGGGGGGTGCCAGATACGCAGTATTTT. It translates to CASSPPAWRGVPDTQYF.

V and J are TRBV11-2 and TRBJ2-1, with 16 bases lining up with TRBD2. This CDR3 comprises 22 residues. Germline lookup yields CDR1 SGHAT and CDR2 FQNNGV. V dropped 6 bases and J dropped 0; count of bases not matched to a gene: 17. The CDR3 DNA reads TGTGCCAGCAGTACTACTTTTGTGCAAGGGACTAGCGGGAGGGCCTCCTACAATGAGCAGTTCTTC. Translated: CASSTTFVQGTSGRASYNEQFF.

The chain joins TRBV4-1 to TRBJ1-1, with D perhaps TRBD1 (6 bases). The germline gives CDR1 MGHRA, CDR2 YSYEKL. The ends were cut back, 0 bases at V and 1 base at J, with 15 bases in the middle. The length of the CDR3 is 17 residues. The CDR3 region is CASSQDLGGGGNTEAFF. The CDR3 DNA sequence: TGCGCCAGCAGCCAAGATTTGGGAGGGGGAGGGAACACTGAAGCTTTCTTT.

The rearrangement links TRBV11-3 to TRBJ2-1, with D maybe TRBD2 (5 bases). CDR1 is SGHNT and CDR2 is YENEEA in the germline V gene. Trimming pared 1 base from V and 9 bases from J, leaving 16 bases between. The CDR3 has 15 amino acids. The CDR3 DNA reads as TGTGCCAGCAGCTTAGGCGGTGCACGGGGTAGTGAGCAGTTCTTC. Its translation: CASSLGGARGSEQFF.

The chain couples TRBV7-9 to TRBJ1-1; D is unclear. Germline V gene lookup returns CDR1 SEHNR and CDR2 FQNEAQ (reference sequence). V lost 2 bases and J 3 bases, leaving 7 bases between the germline ends. The CDR3 extends over 13 amino acids. The CDR3 nucleotides read TGTGCCAGCAGCTTACTCCAGGACACTGAAGCTTTCTTT. It translates to CASSLLQDTEAFF. Together with reference TRBV7-9 and TRBJ1-1, the CDR3 gives the full variable domain: DTGVSQNPRHKITKRGQNVTFRCDPISEHNRLYWYRQTLGQGPEFLTYFQNEAQLEKSRLLSDRFSAERPKGSFSTLEIQRTEQGDSAMYLCASSLLQDTEAFFGQGTRLTVV.

This clone was detected once. This chain connects TRBV6-5 to TRBJ2-7, with D perhaps TRBD1 (5 bases). Per the germline V gene, CDR1 is MNHEY and CDR2 is SVGAGI. There are 12 residues in the CDR3. With 7 bases removed from V and 7 bases from J, the gap between germline ends came to 14 bases. CDR3 in DNA: TGTGCCAGCACATCACAGGCGCGGGAGCAGTACTTC. Translation gives CASTSQAREQYF.

Note on this clone: The sample holds other DNA sequences that translate to the same CDR3. The gene calls are TRBV5-1 and TRBJ2-3; 8 positions agree with TRBD2. This CDR3 has 14 amino acids. Germline V gene lookup returns CDR1 SGHRS and CDR2 YFSETQ. Unmatched junction bases numbered 4, after V lost 5 bases and J lost 2 bases. CDR3 bases: TGCGCCAGCAGGCTAGCGGGCCTCACAGATACGCAGTATTTT. Residues: CASRLAGLTDTQYF.

Here the CDR3 DNA reads TGTGCCAGCAGTTTTGAGGGTTTAGCTTTCTTT. Encoded protein: CASSFEGLAFF. The chain links TRBV12-3 or TRBV12-4 to TRBJ1-1; D unclear. The CDR3 runs to 11 residues. V shed 3 bases and J shed 10 bases, with 9 bases lying between them.